This entry lists 4 T cell receptor beta chains sequenced from one sample in a study of radiotherapy plus CTLA-4 blockade in lung cancer. This table comes from immunoSEQ multiplex PCR, and its TCRdb copy is limited to in-frame clones, with some not included. The sample has tens of thousands of clones, about 80% seen once. This sample comprised peripheral blood, obtained from a patient treated with radiotherapy plus ipilimumab. These TCRs come from a human donor with non-small cell lung cancer who had a partial response to radiotherapy plus ipilimumab.

The chain joins TRBV6-5 to TRBJ1-2, with TRBD1 matching over 8 bases. This CDR3 comprises 13 residues. Germline trimming cut 4 bases from V and 7 bases from J; bases unmatched to any gene: 5. CDR1 MNHEY and CDR2 SVGAGI come from the germline V gene. CDR3 region: CASSFGQGAGYTF. In nucleotides, the CDR3 is TGTGCCAGCAGTTTCGGACAGGGTGCTGGCTACACCTTC.

There are a few counts of this clone. V is TRBV27 and J is TRBJ2-3; 7 bases agree with TRBD1. From germline, CDR1 is MNHEY and CDR2 SMNVEV (reference sequence). With 3 bases clipped from V and 6 bases from J, the junction kept 9 bases outside the gene matches. The CDR3 has 15 amino acids. The CDR3 loop reads CASSLGTGALDTQYF. The CDR3 bases are TGTGCCAGCAGTTTGGGCACAGGGGCGCTGGATACGCAGTATTTT.

J is TRBJ2-1 and V is TRBV7-2; D unresolved. The CDR3 covers 16 residues. V was shortened by 0 bases and J by 6 bases, with 15 bases between the two germline ends. Germline V lookup: CDR1 SGHTA, CDR2 FQGNSA. As DNA, the CDR3 is TGTGCCAGCAGCTTAGCGTCGGGTATAGGAATCAATGAGCAGTTCTTC. As protein: CASSLASGIGINEQFF.

This chain uses TRBV5-6 with TRBJ1-5; TRBD1 aligns across 10 bases. Unmatched junction bases numbered 10, after V lost 4 bases and J lost 6 bases. Germline V gene data show CDR1 as SGHDT and CDR2 as YYEEEE. This CDR3 has 16 residues. CDR3 nucleotides: TGTGCCAGCAGCGGGGGGACAGGGGACGGGGCTCAGCCCCAGCATTTT. It specifies CASSGGTGDGAQPQHF. Based on the CDR3 plus reference TRBV5-6 and TRBJ1-5, the full variable domain is DAGVTQSPTHLIKTRGQQVTLRCSPKSGHDTVSWYQQALGQGPQFIFQYYEEEERQRGNFPDRFSGHQFPNYSSELNVNALLLGDSALYLCASSGGTGDGAQPQHFGDGTRLSIL.